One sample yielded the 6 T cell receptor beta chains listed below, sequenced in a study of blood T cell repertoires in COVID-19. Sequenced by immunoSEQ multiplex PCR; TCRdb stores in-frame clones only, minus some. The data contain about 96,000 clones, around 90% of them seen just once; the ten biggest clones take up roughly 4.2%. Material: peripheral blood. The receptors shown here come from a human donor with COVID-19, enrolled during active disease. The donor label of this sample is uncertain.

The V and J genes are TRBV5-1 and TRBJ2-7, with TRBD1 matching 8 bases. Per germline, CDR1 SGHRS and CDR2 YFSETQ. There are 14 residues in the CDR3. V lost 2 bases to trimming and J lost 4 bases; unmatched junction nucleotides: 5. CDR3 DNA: TGCGCCAGCAGCTTCGCCGGACAGGGATACGAGCAGTACTTC. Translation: CASSFAGQGYEQYF.

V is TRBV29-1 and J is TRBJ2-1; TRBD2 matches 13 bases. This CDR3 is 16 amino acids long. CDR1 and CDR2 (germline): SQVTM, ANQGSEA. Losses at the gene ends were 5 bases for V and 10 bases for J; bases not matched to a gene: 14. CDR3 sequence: CSVTTWTSGGGAEQFF. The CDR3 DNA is TGCAGCGTTACCACCTGGACTAGCGGGGGTGGCGCAGAGCAGTTCTTC.

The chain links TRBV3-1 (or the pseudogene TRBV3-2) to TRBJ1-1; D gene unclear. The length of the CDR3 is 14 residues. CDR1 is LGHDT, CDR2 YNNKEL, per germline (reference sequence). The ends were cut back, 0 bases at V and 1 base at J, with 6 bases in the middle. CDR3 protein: CASSQDGTNTEAFF. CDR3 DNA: TGTGCCAGCAGCCAAGATGGCACGAACACTGAAGCTTTCTTT.

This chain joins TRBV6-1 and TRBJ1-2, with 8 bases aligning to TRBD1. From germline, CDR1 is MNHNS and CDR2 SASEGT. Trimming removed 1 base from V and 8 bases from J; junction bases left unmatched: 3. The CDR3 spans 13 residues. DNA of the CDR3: TGTGCCAGCAGTGAAGTGACAGGGGTCGGCTACACCTTC. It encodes CASSEVTGVGYTF.

The CDR3 sequence: CASSYLRVDQPQHF. CDR3 DNA sequence: TGTGCCAGCAGTTATCTTCGGGTCGATCAGCCCCAGCATTTT. The V and J genes are TRBV2 and TRBJ1-5, with D unresolved. Trimming pared 5 bases from V and 5 bases from J, leaving 13 bases between. CDR3 length: 14 residues. Germline V gene data show CDR1 as SNHLY and CDR2 as FYNNEI.

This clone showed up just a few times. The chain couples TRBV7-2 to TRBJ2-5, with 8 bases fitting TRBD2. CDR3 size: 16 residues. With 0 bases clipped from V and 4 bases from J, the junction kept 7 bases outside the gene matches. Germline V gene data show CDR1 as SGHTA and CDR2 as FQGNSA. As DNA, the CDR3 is TGTGCCAGCAGCTTAGCGTCAGCGGGGGCTGGAGAGACCCAGTACTTC. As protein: CASSLASAGAGETQYF.